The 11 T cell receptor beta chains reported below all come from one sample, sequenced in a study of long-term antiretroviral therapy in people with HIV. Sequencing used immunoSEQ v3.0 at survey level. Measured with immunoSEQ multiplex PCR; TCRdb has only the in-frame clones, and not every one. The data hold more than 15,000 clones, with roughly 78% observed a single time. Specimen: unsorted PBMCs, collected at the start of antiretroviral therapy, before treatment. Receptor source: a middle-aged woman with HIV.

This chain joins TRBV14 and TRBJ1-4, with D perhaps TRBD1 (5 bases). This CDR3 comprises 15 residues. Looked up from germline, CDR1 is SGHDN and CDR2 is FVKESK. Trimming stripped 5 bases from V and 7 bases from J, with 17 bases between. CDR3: CASSSTGRIVEKLFF. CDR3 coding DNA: TGTGCCAGCAGCTCAACGGGACGGATTGTTGAAAAACTGTTTTTT. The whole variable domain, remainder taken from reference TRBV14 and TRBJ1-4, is EAGVTQFPSHSVIEKGQTVTLRCDPISGHDNLYWYRRVMGKEIKFLLHFVKESKQDESGMPNNRFLAERTGGTYSTLKVQPAELEDSGVYFCASSSTGRIVEKLFFGSGTQLSVL.

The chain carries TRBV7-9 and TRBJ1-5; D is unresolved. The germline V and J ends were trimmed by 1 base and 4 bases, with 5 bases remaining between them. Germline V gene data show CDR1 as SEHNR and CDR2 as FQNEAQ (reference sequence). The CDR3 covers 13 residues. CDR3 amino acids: CASSLEQNQPQHF. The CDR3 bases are TGTGCCAGCAGCTTAGAACAGAATCAGCCCCAGCATTTT.

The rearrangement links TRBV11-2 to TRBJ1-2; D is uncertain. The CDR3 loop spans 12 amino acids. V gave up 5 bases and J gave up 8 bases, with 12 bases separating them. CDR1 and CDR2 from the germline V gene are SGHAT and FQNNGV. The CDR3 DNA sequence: TGTGCCAGCAGCGCCCTGCAAAAGGGCTACACCTTC. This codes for CASSALQKGYTF.

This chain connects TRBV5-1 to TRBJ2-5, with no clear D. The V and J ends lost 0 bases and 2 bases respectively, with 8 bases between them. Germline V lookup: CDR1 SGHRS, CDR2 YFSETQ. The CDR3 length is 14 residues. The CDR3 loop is CASSLGAAQETQYF. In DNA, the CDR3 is TGCGCCAGCAGCTTGGGGGCTGCGCAAGAGACCCAGTACTTC.

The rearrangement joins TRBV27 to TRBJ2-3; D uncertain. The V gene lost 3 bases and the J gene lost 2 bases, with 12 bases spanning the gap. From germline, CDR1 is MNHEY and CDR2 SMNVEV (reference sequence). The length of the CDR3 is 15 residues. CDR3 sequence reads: CASSFRRQLTDTQYF. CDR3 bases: TGTGCCAGCAGTTTTAGGCGTCAACTCACAGATACGCAGTATTTT.

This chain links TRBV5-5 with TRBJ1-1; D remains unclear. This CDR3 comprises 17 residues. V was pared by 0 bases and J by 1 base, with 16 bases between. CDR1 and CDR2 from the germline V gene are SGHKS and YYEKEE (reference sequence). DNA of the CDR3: TGTGCCAGCAGCTTGGGTTCAGGAGGGTTTGGGAACACTGAAGCTTTCTTT. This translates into CASSLGSGGFGNTEAFF.

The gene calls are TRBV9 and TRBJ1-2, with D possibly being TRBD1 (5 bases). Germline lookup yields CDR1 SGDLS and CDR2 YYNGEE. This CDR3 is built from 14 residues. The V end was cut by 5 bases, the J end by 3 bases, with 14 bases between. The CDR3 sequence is CASSDYGTYYGYTF. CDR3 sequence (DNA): TGTGCCAGCAGTGATTACGGGACCTACTATGGCTACACCTTC. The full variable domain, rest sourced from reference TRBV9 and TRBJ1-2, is DSGVTQTPKHLITATGQRVTLRCSPRSGDLSVYWYQQSLDQGLQFLIQYYNGEERAKGNILERFSAQQFPDLHSELNLSSLELGDSALYFCASSDYGTYYGYTFGSGTRLTVV.

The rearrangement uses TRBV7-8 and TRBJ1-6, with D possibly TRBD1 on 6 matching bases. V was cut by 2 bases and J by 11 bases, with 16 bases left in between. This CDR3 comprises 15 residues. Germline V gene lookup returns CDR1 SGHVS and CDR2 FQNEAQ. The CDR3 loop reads CASSLSGQRSTPLHF. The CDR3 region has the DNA TGTGCCAGCAGCTTAAGCGGACAGCGTTCAACACCCCTCCACTTT.

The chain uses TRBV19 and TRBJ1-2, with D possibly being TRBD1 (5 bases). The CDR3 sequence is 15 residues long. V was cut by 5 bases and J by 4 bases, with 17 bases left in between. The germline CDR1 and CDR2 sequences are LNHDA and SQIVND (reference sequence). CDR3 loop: CASSQGHWWSYGYTF. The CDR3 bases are TGTGCCAGTAGTCAAGGACATTGGTGGTCCTATGGCTACACCTTC.

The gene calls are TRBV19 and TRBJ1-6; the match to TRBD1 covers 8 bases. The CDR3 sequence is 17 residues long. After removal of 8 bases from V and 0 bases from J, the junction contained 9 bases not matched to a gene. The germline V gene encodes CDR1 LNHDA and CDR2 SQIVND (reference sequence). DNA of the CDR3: TGTGCCAGTGGGACAGGCCCGCGGGGCTCCTATAATTCACCCCTCCACTTT. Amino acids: CASGTGPRGSYNSPLHF. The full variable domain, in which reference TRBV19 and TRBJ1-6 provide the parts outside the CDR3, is DGGITQSPKYLFRKEGQNVTLSCEQNLNHDAMYWYRQDPGQGLRLIYYSQIVNDFQKGDIAEGYSVSREKKESFPLTVTSAQKNPTAFYLCASGTGPRGSYNSPLHFGNGTRLTVT.

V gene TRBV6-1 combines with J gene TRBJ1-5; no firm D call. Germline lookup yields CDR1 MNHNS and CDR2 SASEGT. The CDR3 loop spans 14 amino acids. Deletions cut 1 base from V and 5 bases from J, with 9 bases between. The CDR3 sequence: CASSEGVGDQPQHF. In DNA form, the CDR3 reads TGTGCCAGCAGTGAAGGGGTTGGGGATCAGCCCCAGCATTTT.